Listed below are T cell receptor beta chains from one sample, sequenced in a study of CD8+ T cells in alopecia areata. The repertoire was sequenced with immunoSEQ multiplex PCR; TCRdb's copy has only in-frame clones and lacks some. The sample records some 160,000 clones, 55% to 75% being singletons. The sample in question was CD4+ T cells sorted from blood, obtained at week 4, from a patient treated with tofacitinib. These receptors were collected from a human donor with alopecia areata. Each CDR3 is given with its conserved first and last residue. Each record gives: J gene, clone size, V gene, D gene, CDR3 DNA, CDR3 protein. D genes are given only for firm matches. Rows may omit the clone size; those that give it use once, few, many or a size class.

j_call: TRBJ1-5
clone_size: NA
v_call: TRBV5-4
d_call: TRBD1
cdr3_nt: TGTGCCAGCAGCGCCGGGACAGGGCATCAGCCCCAGCATTTT
cdr3_aa: CASSAGTGHQPQHF

j_call: TRBJ2-3
clone_size: few
v_call: TRBV11-2
d_call: TRBD2
cdr3_nt: TGTGCCAGCAGCCGGGGACTAGCGGGGACAGATACGCAGTATTTT
cdr3_aa: CASSRGLAGTDTQYF

j_call: TRBJ2-7
clone_size: few
v_call: TRBV30
d_call: NA
cdr3_nt: TGTGCCTGGCAGTTCGCGGGCTACGAGCAGTACTTC
cdr3_aa: CAWQFAGYEQYF

j_call: TRBJ2-7
clone_size: NA
v_call: TRBV30
d_call: NA
cdr3_nt: TGTGCCTGGAGTCCGGATGGGGGGCACGAGCAGTACTTC
cdr3_aa: CAWSPDGGHEQYF

j_call: TRBJ1-5
clone_size: few
v_call: TRBV6-5
d_call: NA
cdr3_nt: TGTGCCAGCAGTCATGGGACAAATCAGCCCCAGCATTTT
cdr3_aa: CASSHGTNQPQHF

j_call: TRBJ1-2
clone_size: NA
v_call: TRBV5-8
d_call: NA
cdr3_nt: TGTGCCAGCAGTCGGGAACTCGGGGGGAATGGCTACACCTTC
cdr3_aa: CASSRELGGNGYTF

j_call: TRBJ2-3
clone_size: NA
v_call: TRBV5-1
d_call: NA
cdr3_nt: TGCGCCAGCAGCCCCGCGCTAGTTTCGGCCACAGATACGCAGTATTTT
cdr3_aa: CASSPALVSATDTQYF

j_call: TRBJ1-2
clone_size: NA
v_call: TRBV6-5
d_call: NA
cdr3_nt: TGTGCCAGCAGTCCACTTGGGTCCTATGGCTACACCTTC
cdr3_aa: CASSPLGSYGYTF

j_call: TRBJ2-7
clone_size: NA
v_call: TRBV4-3
d_call: TRBD2
cdr3_nt: TGCGCCAGCAGCCACGGGACTAGCGGGGCTTACGAGCAGTACTTC
cdr3_aa: CASSHGTSGAYEQYF

j_call: TRBJ2-2
clone_size: once
v_call: TRBV30
d_call: NA
cdr3_nt: TGTGCCTGGAGTGGATCGAAGGGTGCCGGGGAGCTGTTTTTT
cdr3_aa: CAWSGSKGAGELFF

j_call: TRBJ2-2
clone_size: NA
v_call: TRBV30
d_call: TRBD1
cdr3_nt: TGTGCCTGGAGTCGGGACAGGGTAACCGGGGAGCTGTTTTTT
cdr3_aa: CAWSRDRVTGELFF

j_call: TRBJ2-1
clone_size: NA
v_call: TRBV9
d_call: TRBD2
cdr3_nt: TGTGCCAGCAGCGTAACTGGAGCGGGAGTAGCTTACAATGAGCAGTTCTTC
cdr3_aa: CASSVTGAGVAYNEQFF

j_call: TRBJ2-1
clone_size: NA
v_call: TRBV30
d_call: TRBD2
cdr3_nt: TGTGCCTGGAGTGGAGGCGGGGGTCATCCCGGTGAGCAGTTCTTC
cdr3_aa: CAWSGGGGHPGEQFF

j_call: TRBJ1-1
clone_size: NA
v_call: TRBV15
d_call: NA
cdr3_nt: TGTGCCACCAGCAGAGCAGGGGCGCGGGTGGGCACTGAAGCTTTCTTT
cdr3_aa: CATSRAGARVGTEAFF

j_call: TRBJ1-1
clone_size: NA
v_call: TRBV25-1
d_call: NA
cdr3_nt: TGTGCCAGCAGTGAATTGGGTTTCGGCGGAACTGAAGCTTTCTTT
cdr3_aa: CASSELGFGGTEAFF

j_call: TRBJ1-4
clone_size: NA
v_call: TRBV6-5
d_call: NA
cdr3_nt: TGTGCCAGCAGTTATTCGTCAGGGAGGAGGGATGAAAAACTGTTTTTT
cdr3_aa: CASSYSSGRRDEKLFF

j_call: TRBJ1-2
clone_size: NA
v_call: TRBV29-1
d_call: NA
cdr3_nt: TGCAGCGCACAAACAGGGTATGGCTACACCTTC
cdr3_aa: CSAQTGYGYTF

j_call: TRBJ2-3
clone_size: NA
v_call: TRBV7-2
d_call: NA
cdr3_nt: TGTGCCAGCAGCTTAGCTGAGGGGAGCACAGATACGCAGTATTTT
cdr3_aa: CASSLAEGSTDTQYF